A selection of T cell receptor beta chains follows, all from one sample in a study of shared clonotypes between healthy human individuals. TCRdb's copy holds only in-frame clones and misses some; the assay was immunoSEQ multiplex PCR. The profile shows around 450,000 clones, roughly 77% of them singletons. The sequenced material came from PBMCs. The receptors come from a woman in her thirties or forties in good health. Some clones in this sample may be carry-over from other donors' samples. Both conserved end residues are trimmed from each CDR3. A D gene is named only where the DNA matches it firmly.

v_call: TRBV5-1
d_call: -
cdr3_aa: ASSLGDVSGEQY

v_call: TRBV5-4
d_call: TRBD2
cdr3_aa: ASSPNTGGETQY

v_call: TRBV29-1
d_call: TRBD1
cdr3_aa: SVRQGTTDTQY

v_call: TRBV19
d_call: TRBD1
cdr3_aa: ASSTNRGTSTDTQY

v_call: TRBV9
d_call: -
cdr3_aa: ASSFATNEKLF

v_call: TRBV27
d_call: TRBD2
cdr3_aa: ASSPPGLAVYNEQF

v_call: TRBV30
d_call: -
cdr3_aa: AWSLISRGGGDYGYT

v_call: TRBV15
d_call: -
cdr3_aa: ATRSGRRGGYT

v_call: TRBV7-2
d_call: TRBD2
cdr3_aa: ASSLARGLAGSGELF

v_call: TRBV5-5
d_call: -
cdr3_aa: ASSPTGFDTGELF

v_call: TRBV5-1
d_call: TRBD2
cdr3_aa: ASSPNLAGDGETQY

v_call: TRBV2
d_call: -
cdr3_aa: ASSEGGARDTQY

v_call: TRBV28
d_call: -
cdr3_aa: ASSLTRVTGNTIY

v_call: TRBV11-1
d_call: TRBD1
cdr3_aa: ASSYNRGREGEQY

v_call: TRBV5-6
d_call: -
cdr3_aa: ASSFGPRTGNTIY

v_call: TRBV4-1
d_call: TRBD2
cdr3_aa: ASSQVSGIAGELF

v_call: TRBV14
d_call: -
cdr3_aa: ASSQAGVGNTIY

v_call: TRBV19
d_call: -
cdr3_aa: ASRGGETQY

v_call: TRBV5-1
d_call: -
cdr3_aa: ASGSSSTDTQY

v_call: TRBV19
d_call: -
cdr3_aa: ASSTGGTQY

v_call: TRBV2
d_call: -
cdr3_aa: ASSIQMGTDTQY

v_call: TRBV5-6
d_call: -
cdr3_aa: ASSLGVSSYEQY

v_call: TRBV27
d_call: -
cdr3_aa: ASSLIGGRETQY

v_call: TRBV19
d_call: -
cdr3_aa: ASSRTLASRRGNQPQH

v_call: TRBV4-3
d_call: TRBD2
cdr3_aa: ASSQVGGTGIYEQF

v_call: TRBV6-5
d_call: -
cdr3_aa: ASSRGFGKNIQY

v_call: TRBV20-1
d_call: -
cdr3_aa: SAQYNEQF

v_call: TRBV4-1
d_call: TRBD1
cdr3_aa: ASSSRTGANEQF

v_call: TRBV28
d_call: -
cdr3_aa: ASSLWVRGTEAF

v_call: TRBV5-1
d_call: -
cdr3_aa: ASSSDGDAVFYGYT

v_call: TRBV2
d_call: -
cdr3_aa: ASSPDGLGNQPQH

v_call: TRBV7-2
d_call: -
cdr3_aa: ASSLEWLDTQY

v_call: TRBV4-3
d_call: -
cdr3_aa: ASSQVSRPTDTQY